This is a list of T cell receptor beta chains from one sample in a study of CD8 T cells in ankylosing spondylitis. TCRdb passed the 5' RACE reads through MiXCR, listing each CDR3 protein once. The sample contains approximately 290,000 distinct CDR3 sequences, about 20% of which appear only once. Specimen: blood, either unsorted or a sorted T cell fraction (not recorded which). Receptor source: a female donor with ankylosing spondylitis or in good health (not recorded which). Each CDR3 is given with its conserved first and last residue. D genes are given only for firm matches. Clone size is not always given. Where it is, it says once, few, many or a class for expanded clones.

TRBV29-1,few,TRBJ2-1,TRBD2,CSVATGLVSYNEQFF,TGCAGCGTTGCCACGGGACTAGTATCCTACAATGAGCAGTTCTTC
TRBV12-3/TRBV12-4,few,TRBJ1-2,.,CASSLQSYGYTF,TGTGCCAGCAGTTTACAGTCTTATGGCTACACCTTC
TRBV6-1,many,TRBJ2-7,TRBD2,CASAMKWTSGSYEQYF,TGTGCCAGCGCGATGAAATGGACTAGCGGATCCTACGAGCAGTACTTC
TRBV4-2,once,TRBJ2-4,.,CASSQGGSSLAKNIQYF,TGTGCCAGCAGCCAAGGGGGGAGTAGCTTGGCCAAAAACATTCAGTACTTC
TRBV4-2,.,TRBJ1-1,TRBD1,CASSPAGQGGNGAFF,TGTGCCAGCAGCCCCGCCGGGCAGGGGGGGAACGGAGCTTTCTTT
TRBV20-1,.,TRBJ2-1,.,CSARLVEGEQFF,TGCAGTGCTAGACTAGTTGAGGGTGAGCAGTTCTTC
TRBV12-3/TRBV12-4,.,TRBJ2-5,.,CASSLGRGEGEGTQYF,TGTGCCAGCAGTTTAGGGAGAGGCGAGGGGGAGGGGACCCAGTACTTC
TRBV12-3/TRBV12-4,many,TRBJ2-5,.,CASSPYRREETQYF,TGTGCCAGCAGTCCTTACCGGCGCGAAGAGACCCAGTACTTC
TRBV20-1,many,TRBJ2-2,.,CSAPKNTGELFF,TGCAGTGCCCCGAAGAACACCGGGGAGCTGTTTTTT
TRBV25-1,few,TRBJ1-2,.,CASSEWAGGSGYTF,TGTGCCAGCAGTGAATGGGCAGGAGGGAGTGGCTACACCTTC
TRBV6-1,many,TRBJ2-7,.,CASSPWANYEQYF,TGTGCCAGCAGTCCCTGGGCCAACTACGAGCAGTACTTC
TRBV12-3/TRBV12-4,many,TRBJ1-2,.,CASSLWPDYGYTF,TGTGCCAGCAGTTTATGGCCAGACTATGGCTACACCTTC
TRBV7-2,many,TRBJ2-7,TRBD1,CASSLGTGQQILYEQYF,TGTGCCAGCAGCCTCGGGACAGGTCAGCAGATTCTCTACGAGCAGTACTTC
TRBV5-1,.,TRBJ2-7,TRBD2,CASSNRGLAGSTYEQYF,TGCGCCAGCAGCAATAGGGGACTAGCGGGATCAACCTACGAGCAGTACTTC
TRBV10-3,many,TRBJ2-1,.,CAIGADLSSYNEQFF,TGTGCCATCGGGGCAGACTTGAGCTCCTACAATGAGCAGTTCTTC
TRBV6-5,many,TRBJ2-3,.,CATTGPHTDTQYF,TGTGCCACGACAGGTCCGCACACAGATACGCAGTATTTT
TRBV6-2/TRBV6-3,few,TRBJ1-5,.,CASSYPGANQPQHF,TGTGCCAGCAGTTACCCAGGGGCTAATCAGCCCCAGCATTTT
TRBV29-1,.,TRBJ1-1,.,CSVDVQMDTEAFF,TGCAGCGTTGATGTGCAGATGGACACTGAAGCTTTCTTT
TRBV20-1,many,TRBJ1-4,TRBD1,CSASRGSYEKLFF,TGCAGTGCTAGCAGGGGGAGTTATGAAAAACTGTTTTTT
TRBV5-1,.,TRBJ2-1,TRBD2,CASSLAAGVGNEQFF,TGCGCCAGCAGCTTGGCCGCGGGAGTGGGCAATGAGCAGTTCTTC
TRBV20-1,.,TRBJ2-7,TRBD2,CCARKTSGMVSYEQYF,TGCTGTGCCCGAAAGACTAGCGGGATGGTTTCCTACGAGCAGTACTTC
TRBV2,.,TRBJ2-5,TRBD1,CASKDRGGTETQYF,TGTGCCAGCAAGGACAGGGGAGGGACAGAGACCCAGTACTTC
TRBV3-1,many,TRBJ1-6,TRBD1,CASRGQGYPPLHF,TGTGCCAGCCGAGGACAGGGGTATCCACCCCTCCACTTT
TRBV7-2,.,TRBJ2-5,.,CASTRDGTLGETQYF,TGTGCCAGCACCCGAGACGGGACTCTAGGAGAGACCCAGTACTTC
TRBV5-1,.,TRBJ2-3,.,CASSPELQTDTDTQYF,TGCGCCAGCAGCCCGGAATTACAGACAGACACAGATACGCAGTATTTT
TRBV27,.,TRBJ1-1,.,CASKDRPPMNTEAFF,TGTGCCAGCAAAGACAGGCCTCCCATGAACACTGAAGCTTTCTTT
TRBV6-5,many,TRBJ1-3,.,CASSYSGAGNTIYF,TGTGCCAGCAGTTACTCGGGGGCAGGAAACACCATATATTTT
TRBV29-1,.,TRBJ1-4,.,CSAETGSNEKLFF,TGCAGCGCCGAGACAGGTAGTAATGAAAAACTGTTTTTT
TRBV20-1,many,TRBJ1-5,.,CSAMGGGSNQPQHF,TGCAGTGCTATGGGGGGGGGGAGCAATCAGCCCCAGCATTTT
TRBV5-1,.,TRBJ2-5,.,CASAITGSQETQYF,TGCGCCAGCGCCATAACAGGGTCCCAAGAGACCCAGTACTTC
TRBV18,few,TRBJ2-5,.,CASSPAQQETQYF,TGTGCCAGCTCACCGGCGCAGCAAGAGACCCAGTACTTC
TRBV7-2,.,TRBJ2-3,.,CASTTFADTQYF,TGTGCCAGCACTACATTCGCAGATACGCAGTATTTT
TRBV4-1,.,TRBJ1-5,TRBD1,CASSPGTGGQVQPQHF,TGCGCCAGCAGCCCAGGGACAGGGGGCCAAGTTCAGCCCCAGCATTTT
TRBV7-2,.,TRBJ2-6,.,CASSLGAARANVLTF,TGTGCCAGCAGCTTAGGTGCGGCTCGGGCCAACGTCCTGACTTTC
TRBV20-1,.,TRBJ2-1,TRBD2,CSAAGLVISGEQFF,TGCAGTGCTGCGGGACTAGTCATATCCGGTGAGCAGTTCTTC
TRBV7-3,.,TRBJ2-1,.,CASSRQGGMSSYNEQFF,TGTGCCAGCAGCCGTCAGGGGGGGATGAGCTCCTACAATGAGCAGTTCTTC
TRBV2,.,TRBJ1-1,.,CASSTQMNTEAFF,TGTGCCAGCAGCACCCAGATGAACACTGAAGCTTTCTTT
TRBV5-6,many,TRBJ2-5,.,CASSLLGRLKQETQYF,TGTGCCAGCAGCTTGTTGGGCCGATTGAAACAAGAGACCCAGTACTTC
TRBV20-1,.,TRBJ2-3,.,CSATRGTAGDTQYF,TGCAGTGCCACGAGGGGGACCGCGGGGGATACGCAGTATTTT
TRBV7-2,few,TRBJ2-3,.,CASRMRGKGDTQYF,TGTGCCAGCAGAATGAGGGGGAAGGGAGATACGCAGTATTTT